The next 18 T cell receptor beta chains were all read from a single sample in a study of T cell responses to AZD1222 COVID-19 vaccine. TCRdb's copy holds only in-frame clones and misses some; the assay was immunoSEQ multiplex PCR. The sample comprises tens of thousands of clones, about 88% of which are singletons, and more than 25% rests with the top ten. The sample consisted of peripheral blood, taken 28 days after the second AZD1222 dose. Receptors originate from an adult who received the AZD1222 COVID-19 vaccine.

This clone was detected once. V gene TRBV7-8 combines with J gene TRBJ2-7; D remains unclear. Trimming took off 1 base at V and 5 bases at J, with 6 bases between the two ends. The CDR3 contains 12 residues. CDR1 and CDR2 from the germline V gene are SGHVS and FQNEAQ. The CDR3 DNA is TGTGCCAGCAGCTTAGTTGTGCACGAGCAGTACTTC. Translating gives CASSLVVHEQYF. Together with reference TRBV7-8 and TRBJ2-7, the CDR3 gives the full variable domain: GAGVSQSPRYKVAKRGQDVALRCDPISGHVSLFWYQQALGQGPEFLTYFQNEAQLDKSGLPSDRFFAERPEGSVSTLKIQRTQQEDSAVYLCASSLVVHEQYFGPGTRLTVT.

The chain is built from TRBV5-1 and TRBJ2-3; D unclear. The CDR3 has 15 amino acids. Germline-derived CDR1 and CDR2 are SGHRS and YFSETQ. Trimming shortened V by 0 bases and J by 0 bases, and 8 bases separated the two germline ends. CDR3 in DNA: TGCGCCAGCAGCTTGGACAGACCCAGCACAGATACGCAGTATTTT. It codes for CASSLDRPSTDTQYF.

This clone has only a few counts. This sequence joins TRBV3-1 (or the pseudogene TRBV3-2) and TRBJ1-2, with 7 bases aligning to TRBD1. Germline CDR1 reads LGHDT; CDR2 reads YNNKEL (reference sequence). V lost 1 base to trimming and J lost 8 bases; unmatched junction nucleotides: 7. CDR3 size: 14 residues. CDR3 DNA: TGTGCCAGCAGCCAAGTTGAGACAGGGTACGGCTACACCTTC. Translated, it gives CASSQVETGYGYTF.

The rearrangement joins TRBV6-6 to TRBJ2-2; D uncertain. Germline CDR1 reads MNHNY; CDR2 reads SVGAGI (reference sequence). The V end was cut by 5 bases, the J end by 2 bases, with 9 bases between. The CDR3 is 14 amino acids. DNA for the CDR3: TGTGCCAGCAGTCTACACAGAAACACCGGGGAGCTGTTTTTT. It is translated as CASSLHRNTGELFF.

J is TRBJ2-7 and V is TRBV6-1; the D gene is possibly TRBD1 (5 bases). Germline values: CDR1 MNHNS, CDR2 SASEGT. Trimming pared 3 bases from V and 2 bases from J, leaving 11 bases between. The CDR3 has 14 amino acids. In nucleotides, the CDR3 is TGTGCCAGCAGTGATATCGACAGAGCCTACGAGCAGTACTTC. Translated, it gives CASSDIDRAYEQYF.

The CDR3 bases are TGTGCCAGCAGCTTAGGGGAGACAGGTAGTGAAAAACTGTTTTTT. Translated, it gives CASSLGETGSEKLFF. This chain links TRBV7-6 with TRBJ1-4, with D perhaps TRBD1 (6 bases). CDR1 and CDR2 (germline): SGHVS, FNYEAQ. CDR3 length: 15 amino acids. Trimming pared 1 base from V and 7 bases from J, leaving 13 bases between.

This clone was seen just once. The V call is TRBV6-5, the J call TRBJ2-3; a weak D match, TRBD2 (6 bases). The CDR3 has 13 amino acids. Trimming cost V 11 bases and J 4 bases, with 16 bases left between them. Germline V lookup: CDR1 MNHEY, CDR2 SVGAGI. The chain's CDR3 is CAGGREAPDTQYF. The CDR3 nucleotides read TGTGCCGGAGGTAGGGAGGCGCCAGATACGCAGTATTTT.

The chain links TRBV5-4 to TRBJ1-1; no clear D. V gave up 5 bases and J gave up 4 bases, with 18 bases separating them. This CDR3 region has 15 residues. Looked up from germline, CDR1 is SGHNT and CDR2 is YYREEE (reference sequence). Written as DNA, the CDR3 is TGTGCCAGCAGTCCAACTTTTACCCGGGGCACTGAAGCTTTCTTT. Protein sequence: CASSPTFTRGTEAFF.

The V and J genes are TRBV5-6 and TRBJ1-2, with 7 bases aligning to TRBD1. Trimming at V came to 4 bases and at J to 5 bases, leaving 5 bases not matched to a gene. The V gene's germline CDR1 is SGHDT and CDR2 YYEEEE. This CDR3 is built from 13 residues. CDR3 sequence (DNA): TGTGCCAGCAGCCCCGGACAGGATTATGGCTACACCTTC. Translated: CASSPGQDYGYTF.

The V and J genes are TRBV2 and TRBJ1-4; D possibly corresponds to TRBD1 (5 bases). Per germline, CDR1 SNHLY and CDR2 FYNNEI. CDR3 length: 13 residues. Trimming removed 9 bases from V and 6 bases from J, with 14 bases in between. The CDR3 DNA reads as TGTGCCAGTCAGAGCACGGGGGATGAAAAACTGTTTTTT. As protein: CASQSTGDEKLFF.

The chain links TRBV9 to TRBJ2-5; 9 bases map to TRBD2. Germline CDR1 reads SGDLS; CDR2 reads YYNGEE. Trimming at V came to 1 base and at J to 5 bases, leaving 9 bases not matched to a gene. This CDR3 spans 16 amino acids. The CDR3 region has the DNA TGTGCCAGCAGCGTAAGCGATAGCGGGAGACGTGAGACCCAGTACTTC. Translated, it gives CASSVSDSGRRETQYF.

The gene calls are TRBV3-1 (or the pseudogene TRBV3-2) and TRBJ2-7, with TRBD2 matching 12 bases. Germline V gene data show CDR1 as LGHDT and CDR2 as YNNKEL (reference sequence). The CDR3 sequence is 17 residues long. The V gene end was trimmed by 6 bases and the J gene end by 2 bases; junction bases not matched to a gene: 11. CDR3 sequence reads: CASSFDRASGRAYEQYF. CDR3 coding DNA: TGTGCCAGCAGTTTCGACAGGGCTAGCGGGAGGGCCTACGAGCAGTACTTC.

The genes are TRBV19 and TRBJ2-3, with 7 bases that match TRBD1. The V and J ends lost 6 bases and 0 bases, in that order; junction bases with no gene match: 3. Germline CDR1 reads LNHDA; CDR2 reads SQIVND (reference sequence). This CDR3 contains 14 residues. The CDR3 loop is CASRATGSTDTQYF. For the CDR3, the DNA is TGTGCCAGTAGGGCGACAGGGAGCACAGATACGCAGTATTTT.

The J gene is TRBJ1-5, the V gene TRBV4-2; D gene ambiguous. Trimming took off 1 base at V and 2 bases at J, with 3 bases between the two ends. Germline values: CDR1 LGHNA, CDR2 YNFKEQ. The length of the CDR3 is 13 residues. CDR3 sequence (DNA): TGTGCCAGCAGCCAAGGAGGCAATCAGCCCCAGCATTTT. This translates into CASSQGGNQPQHF.

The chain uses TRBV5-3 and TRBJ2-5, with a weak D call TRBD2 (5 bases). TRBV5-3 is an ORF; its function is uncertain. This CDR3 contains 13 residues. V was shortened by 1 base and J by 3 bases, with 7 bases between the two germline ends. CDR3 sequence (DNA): TGTGCCAGAAGCTTGCCCGGGGAAGAGACCCAGTACTTC. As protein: CARSLPGEETQYF.

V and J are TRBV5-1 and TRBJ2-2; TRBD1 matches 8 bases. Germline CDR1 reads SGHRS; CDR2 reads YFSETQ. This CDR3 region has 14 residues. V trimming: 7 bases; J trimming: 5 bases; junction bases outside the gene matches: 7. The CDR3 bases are TGCGCCAGCCGACAGGGGTCGAGGACCGGGGAGCTGTTTTTT. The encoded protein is CASRQGSRTGELFF. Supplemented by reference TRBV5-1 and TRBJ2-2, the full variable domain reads KAGVTQTPRYLIKTRGQQVTLSCSPISGHRSVSWYQQTPGQGLQFLFEYFSETQRNKGNFPGRFSGRQFSNSRSEMNVSTLELGDSALYLCASRQGSRTGELFFGEGSRLTVL.

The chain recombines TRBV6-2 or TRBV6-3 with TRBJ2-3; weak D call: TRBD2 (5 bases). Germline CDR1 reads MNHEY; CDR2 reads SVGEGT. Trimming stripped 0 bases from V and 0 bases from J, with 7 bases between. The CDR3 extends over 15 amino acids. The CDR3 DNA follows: TGTGCCAGCAGTTACTCCGAGGGAAGCACAGATACGCAGTATTTT. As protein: CASSYSEGSTDTQYF.

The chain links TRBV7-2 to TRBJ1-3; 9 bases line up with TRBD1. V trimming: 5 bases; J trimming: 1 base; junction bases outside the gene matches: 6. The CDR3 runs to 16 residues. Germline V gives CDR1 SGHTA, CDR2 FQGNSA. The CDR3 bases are TGTGCCAGCAGCCCCGACAGGGGGGGTTCTGGAAACACCATATATTTT. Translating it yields CASSPDRGGSGNTIYF. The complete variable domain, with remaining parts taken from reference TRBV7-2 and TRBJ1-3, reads GAGVSQSPSNKVTEKGKDVELRCDPISGHTALYWYRQSLGQGLEFLIYFQGNSAPDKSGLPSDRFSAERTGGSVSTLTIQRTQQEDSAVYLCASSPDRGGSGNTIYFGEGSWLTVV.